The rows below give T cell receptor beta chains drawn from one sample of a study of blood T cell repertoires in COVID-19. The table came from immunoSEQ multiplex PCR; TCRdb's copy has only in-frame clones and leaves some out. The table records just under 350,000 clones, around 87% of them present only once. The material sequenced was peripheral blood. The receptor set was obtained from a woman in her forties or fifties with COVID-19, enrolled during active disease. Both conserved end residues are trimmed from each CDR3.

v_gene | CDR3aa
TRBV30 | AGRTVNTEAF
TRBV24-1 | ATSDLPQGEQY
TRBV9 | ASSAGTGVST
TRBV3-1/TRBV3-2 | ASSQLLLGRQYEQY
TRBV29-1 | SVEDLGLPAAF
TRBV6-5 | ASSYSSGLSQPQH
TRBV30 | AWMGGRGSYNEQF
TRBV19 | ASSTRGVVGEKLF
TRBV1 | TSTPPPPSLAKNIQY
TRBV2 | AKAGGAINTEAF
TRBV29-1 | SVGQARTEAF